The 8 T cell receptor beta chains below were found in one sample sequenced in a study of blood T cell repertoires in COVID-19. The repertoire was sequenced with immunoSEQ multiplex PCR; TCRdb's copy has only in-frame clones and lacks some. The data show about 160,000 clones, 82% seen once. Input material: peripheral blood. These receptor sequences come from a woman aged 40 to 50 with COVID-19, enrolled during active disease.

V and J are TRBV18 and TRBJ2-6; D is perhaps TRBD1 (6 bases). V lost 6 bases, J lost 0 bases, and 21 bases lay in between. The CDR3 has 19 residues. Germline assignment: CDR1 KGHSH and CDR2 LQKENI. The CDR3 DNA sequence: TGTGCCAGCTCCCCTGGAACCGGGACAATGAGCTCTGGGGCCAACGTCCTGACTTTC. Amino acid sequence: CASSPGTGTMSSGANVLTF.

The gene calls are TRBV5-6 and TRBJ2-4, with D tentatively TRBD1 (6 bases). Germline V gene lookup returns CDR1 SGHDT and CDR2 YYEEEE. This CDR3 comprises 18 residues. V was trimmed by 5 bases and J by 6 bases, leaving 27 bases between them. The CDR3 DNA is TGTGCCAGCAGGTCCCAAGCCGGGGCAGGGGTAGGCAGAAACATTCAGTACTTC. It encodes CASRSQAGAGVGRNIQYF.

This clone was seen only once. The chain carries TRBV7-6 and TRBJ1-5; TRBD1 agrees at 8 bases. J gave up 3 bases and V 1 base, and 5 bases lay outside the gene matches. CDR3 length: 16 amino acids. Germline CDR1 is SGHVS and CDR2 is FNYEAQ. The CDR3, as DNA: TGTGCCAGCAGCTTAGTCGGGGGACAGGACAATCAGCCCCAGCATTTT. Translated, it gives CASSLVGGQDNQPQHF.

The chain employs TRBV7-6 and TRBJ1-2; the match to TRBD1 covers 7 bases. The CDR3 has 15 residues. J lost 6 bases, V lost 3 bases, and 10 bases had no gene match. Germline V lookup: CDR1 SGHVS, CDR2 FNYEAQ. DNA of the CDR3: TGTGCCAGCAGCTTCGGCGGACAGGCGAATCATGGCTACACCTTC. Translating it yields CASSFGGQANHGYTF.

This clone has more than one count but fewer than ten. The rearrangement uses TRBV6-1 and TRBJ1-2; possibly TRBD1 for D (5 bases). Germline assignment: CDR1 MNHNS and CDR2 SASEGT. This CDR3 spans 16 amino acids. V lost 3 bases, J lost 2 bases, and 16 bases lay in between. The CDR3 DNA reads as TGTGCCAGCAGTGATCCGAAGACAGACACGAACTATGGCTACACCTTC. Amino acids: CASSDPKTDTNYGYTF.

The V call is TRBV5-1, the J call TRBJ1-1; no reliable D call. Looked up from germline, CDR1 is SGHRS and CDR2 is YFSETQ. This CDR3 is built from 15 residues. The ends were cut back, 0 bases at V and 5 bases at J, with 14 bases in the middle. CDR3 DNA: TGCGCCAGCAGCTTGGAGGCACCGGGAAAGACTGAAGCTTTCTTT. Amino acids: CASSLEAPGKTEAFF.

This clone has just a few counts. The rearrangement uses TRBV19 and TRBJ2-1, with 8 bases fitting TRBD2. V lost 7 bases to trimming and J lost 4 bases; unmatched junction nucleotides: 6. The germline gives CDR1 LNHDA, CDR2 SQIVND (reference sequence). CDR3 length: 14 residues. CDR3 nucleotides: TGTGCCAGTATGGAAAGCGGGAGTTACAATGAGCAGTTCTTC. Amino acid sequence: CASMESGSYNEQFF.

The genes are TRBV27 and TRBJ2-3, with 7 bases that match TRBD2. Trimming cost V 8 bases and J 5 bases; bases outside gene matches: 13. This CDR3 has 15 amino acids. Germline V lookup: CDR1 MNHEY, CDR2 SMNVEV (reference sequence). For the CDR3, the DNA is TGTGCCAGCGGGAGGACTAGAAGGGGTCAAGATACGCAGTATTTT. Its translation: CASGRTRRGQDTQYF.